Presented here are 10 T cell receptor beta chains from one specimen sequenced in a study of CD4+ T cells in melanoma. Method: immunoSEQ multiplex PCR; TCRdb's copy keeps in-frame clones and lacks some. The table has 8,500 to 10,000 clones, 73% seen once. The sample taken for sequencing was cells from a culture (not recorded whether cultured in vitro). The source is a human donor with melanoma.

The gene calls are TRBV13 and TRBJ2-2; unclear D gene. This CDR3 has 12 residues. V shed 6 bases and J shed 1 base, with 3 bases lying between them. Germline V gene data show CDR1 as PRHDT and CDR2 as FYEKMQ (reference sequence). The CDR3 is CASSRNTGELFF. The CDR3 coding sequence is TGTGCCAGCAGTCGGAACACCGGGGAGCTGTTTTTT.

The J gene is TRBJ2-7, the V gene TRBV9, with a weak D call TRBD2 (5 bases). The germline CDR1 and CDR2 sequences are SGDLS and YYNGEE. This CDR3 has 14 amino acids. Trimming shortened V by 3 bases and J by 3 bases, and 13 bases separated the two germline ends. As DNA, the CDR3 is TGTGCCAGCAGCGAGGACTTGGTTAGCTACGAGCAGTACTTC. Translated, it gives CASSEDLVSYEQYF. The variable domain in full, completed from reference TRBV9 and TRBJ2-7, reads DSGVTQTPKHLITATGQRVTLRCSPRSGDLSVYWYQQSLDQGLQFLIQYYNGEERAKGNILERFSAQQFPDLHSELNLSSLELGDSALYFCASSEDLVSYEQYFGPGTRLTVT.

This chain connects TRBV30 to TRBJ1-2, with a tentative D call TRBD1 (6 bases). Trimming took 4 bases from V and 8 from J, leaving 17 bases between them. CDR3 length equals 13 residues. Per germline, CDR1 GTSNPN and CDR2 SVGIG (reference sequence). CDR3 DNA: TGTGCCTGGAACAGGGCTCTCTCTCGCGGCTACACCTTC. It yields the protein CAWNRALSRGYTF.

This clone was counted a few times. The V call is TRBV12-5, the J call TRBJ1-1; D perhaps matches TRBD1 (5 bases). The CDR3 has 14 amino acids. Deletions cut 0 bases from V and 4 bases from J, with 9 bases between. Germline CDR1 is LGHNT and CDR2 is FRNRAP. Here the CDR3 reads CASGLVEGLTEAFF. In DNA, the CDR3 is TGTGCTAGTGGTTTGGTTGAGGGGCTCACTGAAGCTTTCTTT.

This chain links TRBV4-1 with TRBJ2-2; D is undetermined. V lost 3 bases and J 1 base, leaving 9 bases between the germline ends. Germline assignment: CDR1 MGHRA and CDR2 YSYEKL. This CDR3 is 15 amino acids long. Here the CDR3 reads CASSHHGMNTGELFF. CDR3 DNA sequence: TGCGCCAGCAGCCACCACGGAATGAACACCGGGGAGCTGTTTTTT.

The chain couples TRBV3-1 (or the pseudogene TRBV3-2) to TRBJ1-1; TRBD1 matches 10 bases. Germline CDR1 LGHDT, CDR2 YNNKEL (reference sequence). Unmatched junction bases numbered 3, after V lost 8 bases and J lost 3 bases. The CDR3 has 13 residues. The CDR3 loop is CASRGTGDTEAFF. For the CDR3, the DNA is TGTGCCAGCCGTGGGACAGGGGACACTGAAGCTTTCTTT.

This chain joins TRBV9 and TRBJ1-1, with TRBD1 matching over 8 bases. Germline CDR1 and CDR2: SGDLS and YYNGEE. This CDR3 is built from 17 residues. V dropped 2 bases and J dropped 3; count of bases not matched to a gene: 12. CDR3 residues: CASSVRGREAFDTEAFF. For the CDR3, the DNA is TGTGCCAGCAGCGTCAGGGGGCGGGAGGCTTTTGACACTGAAGCTTTCTTT.

The chain has TRBV3-1 (or the pseudogene TRBV3-2) and TRBJ2-3; 9 nucleotides agree with TRBD2. The V gene end was trimmed by 4 bases and the J gene end by 2 bases; junction bases not matched to a gene: 4. The CDR3 is made up of 15 amino acids. Germline CDR1 LGHDT, CDR2 YNNKEL (reference sequence). The CDR3 protein is CASSLSGGPTDTQYF. DNA for the CDR3: TGTGCCAGCAGCCTAAGCGGGGGGCCCACAGATACGCAGTATTTT.

The rearrangement links TRBV10-3 to TRBJ1-1, with D possibly being TRBD1 (5 bases). Trimming took off 6 bases at V and 3 bases at J, with 11 bases between the two ends. CDR3 length: 13 amino acids. CDR1 is ENHRY, CDR2 SYGVKD, per germline. CDR3 residues: CAIRWDGDTEAFF. CDR3 nucleotide sequence: TGTGCCATCAGATGGGACGGAGACACTGAAGCTTTCTTT.

The chain combines TRBV5-1 with TRBJ1-1; D remains unclear. Germline loops: CDR1 SGHRS, CDR2 YFSETQ. The CDR3 covers 15 residues. V was clipped by 5 bases and J by 5 bases, with 19 bases between them. CDR3 in amino acids: CASSPGMGGATEAFF. CDR3 coding DNA: TGCGCCAGCAGTCCCGGTATGGGCGGCGCGACTGAAGCTTTCTTT.